This TCR beta chain emerged from a study of OX40 agonist ivuxolimab in advanced cancers. The count of this clone is one. The CDR3 runs to 12 residues. The germline V gene has CDR1 SGHTA and CDR2 FQGNSA. V was pared by 1 base and J by 5 bases, with 3 bases between. Assay used: immunoSEQ multiplex PCR; TCRdb lists only in-frame clones, some missing. The sample comprises about 93,000 clones, approximately 94% of which are singletons, and roughly 2.6% rests with the top ten. The TCR originated in an adult with an advanced solid tumor such as melanoma, head and neck, liver or kidney cancer. This specimen was CD4+ or CD8+ T cells sorted from blood, taken in a trial of the OX40 agonist ivuxolimab. The chain carries TRBV7-2 and TRBJ2-1; D remains unclear. The chain's CDR3 is CASSLVHNEQFF. The CDR3 nucleotides are TGTGCCAGCAGCTTAGTCCACAATGAGCAGTTCTTC.